The entry below gives a single T cell receptor beta chain sequence along with its context. The CDR3 contains 13 residues. Germline CDR1 is MNHEY and CDR2 is SMNVEV (reference sequence). The J segment lost 13 bases and the V segment lost 2 bases, leaving 7 bases of the junction unmatched. As handled by the study authors: Amplified reference gene primers provided the basis for estimating nucleated cell counts. TCRdb's copy holds only in-frame clones and misses some; the assay was immunoSEQ multiplex PCR. V, J and clone size are those of that table, while D and trimming were read from the DNA. The repertoire includes roughly 150,000 clones, more than 65% of them detected once, and about 6.8% sits in the top ten. This sample is part of a study of blood T cell repertoires in COVID-19. For the study at large: The United States, Italy and Spain supplied acute and convalescent COVID-19 samples. PBMCs, B-cell-depleted T cells, or T cells were the source of the cDNA or gDNA that made up the material.

The rearrangement uses TRBV27 and TRBJ1-4; 7 nucleotides line up with TRBD1. The TCR originated in a woman in her forties or fifties in a cohort sampled during active or convalescent COVID-19. The source material was peripheral blood. CDR3 in amino acids: CASSLIGGPGLFF. CDR3 in DNA: TGTGCCAGCAGTTTAATAGGGGGCCCCGGACTGTTTTTT.